The 10 T cell receptor beta chains below come from one sample, sequenced in a study of T cells in Graves' hyperthyroidism and ophthalmopathy. The TCR beta CDR3 regions underwent amplification using RNA transcripts as the source. The HTBI primer set drove a first-round RT-PCR of the TCR CDR3. From the multiplex PCR reads, TCRdb called clonotypes with MiXCR, one entry per CDR3 protein. The table includes approximately 600,000 distinct CDR3 sequences, 11% to 15% detected once. What was sequenced was blood. Receptor source: a young woman with Graves' hyperthyroidism that later progressed to Graves' ophthalmopathy.

This clonotype was recorded many times. The gene calls are TRBV12-5 and TRBJ1-4; 10 nucleotides match TRBD1. The CDR3 contains 16 residues. Germline lookup yields CDR1 LGHNT and CDR2 FRNRAP. Trimming at V came to 7 bases and at J to 8 bases, leaving 13 bases not matched to a gene. The CDR3 region has the DNA TGTGCTAGTGCCTCAACTCGACAGGGGGCTCGGGAAAAACTGTTTTTT. It yields the protein CASASTRQGAREKLFF.

This clonotype was seen many times. The gene calls are TRBV7-9 and TRBJ2-7; D might be TRBD2 (6 bases). The CDR3 totals 14 residues. V was cut by 1 base and J by 6 bases, with 13 bases left in between. The V gene's germline CDR1 is SEHNR and CDR2 FQNEAQ (reference sequence). CDR3 amino acids: CASSLGGVRGEQYF. CDR3 coding DNA: TGTGCCAGCAGCTTAGGCGGGGTTCGAGGCGAGCAGTACTTC.

This clonotype was observed many times. The chain joins TRBV5-1 to TRBJ2-6; no clear D gene. The CDR3 has 15 residues. V lost 2 bases and J 4 bases, leaving 10 bases between the germline ends. Per germline, CDR1 SGHRS and CDR2 YFSETQ. The CDR3 sequence: CASSLSVMGANVLTF. The CDR3 DNA sequence: TGCGCCAGCAGCTTAAGCGTAATGGGGGCCAACGTCCTGACTTTC.

This clonotype came up many times. J is TRBJ2-7 and V is TRBV20-1, with D uncertain. CDR3 length: 13 amino acids. Trimming pared 7 bases from V and 0 bases from J, leaving 13 bases between. Germline lookup yields CDR1 DFQATT and CDR2 SNEGSKA (reference sequence). In nucleotides, the CDR3 is TGCAGTGTGGCGGACGCTTTCTCCTACGAGCAGTACTTC. Translation gives CSVADAFSYEQYF.

Many counts were recorded for this clonotype. As DNA, the CDR3 is TGTGCCAGCAGCGTAGACCAGGGAGGCGAAAAACTGTTTTTT. It codes for CASSVDQGGEKLFF. This chain links TRBV9 with TRBJ1-4, with a tentative D call TRBD1 (5 bases). V shed 0 bases and J shed 8 bases, with 11 bases lying between them. The CDR3 is 14 amino acids. Germline-derived CDR1 and CDR2 are SGDLS and YYNGEE.

In its sample, this clonotype was seen many times. The genes are TRBV15 and TRBJ2-1, with D maybe TRBD1 (5 bases). Per germline, CDR1 LNHNV and CDR2 YYDKDF (reference sequence). V lost 1 base and J 4 bases, leaving 11 bases between the germline ends. CDR3 length: 15 amino acids. The CDR3 loop is CATSRGQHTYNEQFF. In DNA, the CDR3 is TGTGCCACCAGCAGAGGACAGCATACATACAATGAGCAGTTCTTC.

The table lists this clonotype with many counts. The CDR3 loop reads CASSPTHPGGYTF. CDR3 nucleotide sequence: TGTGCCAGCAGTCCCACCCACCCAGGCGGCTACACCTTC. V gene TRBV27 combines with J gene TRBJ1-2; no clear D. CDR3 length equals 13 residues. The V gene's germline CDR1 is MNHEY and CDR2 SMNVEV (reference sequence). V lost 5 bases, J lost 8 bases, and 15 bases lay in between.

There are many counts of this clonotype. The rearrangement uses TRBV27 and TRBJ1-1; D unresolved. The CDR3 has 14 amino acids. Germline V CDR1 and CDR2: MNHEY, SMNVEV (reference sequence). V was pared by 3 bases and J by 4 bases, with 12 bases between. CDR3 amino acids: CASSFGVGLTEAFF. CDR3 coding DNA: TGTGCCAGCAGTTTCGGTGTCGGGCTCACTGAAGCTTTCTTT.

V and J are TRBV6-1 and TRBJ1-1; TRBD1 is a possible D gene (5 bases). CDR1 and CDR2 (germline): MNHNS, SASEGT. Trimming took off 8 bases at V and 3 bases at J, with 13 bases between the two ends. The length of the CDR3 is 13 residues. The CDR3 is CASGGGRDTEAFF. DNA of the CDR3: TGTGCCAGCGGGGGGGGGAGGGACACTGAAGCTTTCTTT.

A few counts support this clonotype. The J gene is TRBJ2-7, the V gene TRBV20-1; weak D call: TRBD2 (6 bases). CDR1 and CDR2 (germline): DFQATT, SNEGSKA (reference sequence). V was shortened by 6 bases and J by 4 bases, with 16 bases between the two germline ends. This CDR3 comprises 13 residues. CDR3 residues: CSASTEGPYEQYF. As DNA, the CDR3 is TGCAGTGCCTCCACGGAGGGGCCGTACGAGCAGTACTTC.